These 21 T cell receptor beta chains were all obtained from the same sample, sequenced in a study of blood T cells in healthy people across ages (dated by TCRdb to the mid-2010s). Library method: 5' RACE. Instrument used: Illumina HiSeq 2500. A second 7 to 11 cycle PCR used a sample-barcoded 5' primer and a J-beta primer mix. TCRdb trimmed public reads at Q25 via fastp, called clones via MiXCR and kept in-frame beta chains. Every CDR3 protein is listed once, alongside the most common genes and DNA of its rows. The table for this sample lists around 1,100,000 distinct CDR3 sequences; roughly two fifths of them were counted only once. About 12% of the sample comes from the top ten. The source material was blood. The receptors derive from a man aged 18-30 years in good health.

This clonotype was picked up one time. This chain links TRBV28 with TRBJ2-7; TRBD1 matches 8 bases. J was trimmed by 2 bases and V by 5 bases; bases with no gene match: 17. Germline V lookup: CDR1 MDHEN, CDR2 SYDVKM. CDR3 length: 18 amino acids. CDR3 sequence: CASSPLLPSRTGTYEQYF. DNA of the CDR3: TGTGCCAGCAGTCCCCTGCTCCCCTCACGGACAGGGACCTACGAGCAGTACTTC.

This clonotype showed up just once. V and J are TRBV12-3 or TRBV12-4 and TRBJ2-5; 8 bases are a match to TRBD1. The CDR3 sequence is 14 residues long. The V segment lost 6 bases and the J segment 6 bases; nucleotides outside the gene matches: 9. The CDR3 here is CASRLTGGRKTQYF. In nucleotides, the CDR3 is TGTGCCAGCAGACTAACAGGGGGGAGGAAGACCCAGTACTTC.

This chain joins TRBV3-1 and TRBJ2-1; D call uncertain. From germline, CDR1 is LGHDT and CDR2 YNNKEL (reference sequence). Trimming shortened V by 2 bases and J by 4 bases, and 18 bases separated the two germline ends. The CDR3 runs 17 residues. CDR3 in DNA: TGTGCCAGCAGCCAATCCCTATCACGGCACAATTACAATGAGCAGTTCTTC. Protein product: CASSQSLSRHNYNEQFF.

This clonotype was observed a handful of times. This chain joins TRBV7-9 and TRBJ1-2; D not certain. The V and J ends lost 0 bases and 0 bases respectively, with 5 bases between them. Looked up from germline, CDR1 is SEHNR and CDR2 is FQNEAQ (reference sequence). The CDR3 is 14 residues long. The DNA for the CDR3 is TGTGCCAGCAGCTTAGCTGACGCTAACTATGGCTACACCTTC. It is translated as CASSLADANYGYTF.

Ten or more counts support this clonotype. The chain is built from TRBV28 and TRBJ2-1; 8 nucleotides agree with TRBD1. Germline assignment: CDR1 MDHEN and CDR2 SYDVKM. The CDR3 runs 16 residues. With V trimmed by 6 bases and J by 9 bases, 16 bases remained unmatched. The CDR3 is CASSLGVGQDRTEQFF. The DNA for the CDR3 is TGTGCCAGCAGCCTGGGGGTGGGACAGGATCGAACTGAGCAGTTCTTC. The full variable domain, in which reference TRBV28 and TRBJ2-1 provide the parts outside the CDR3, is DVKVTQSSRYLVKRTGEKVFLECVQDMDHENMFWYRQDPGLGLRLIYFSYDVKMKEKGDIPEGYSVSREKKERFSLILESASTNQTSMYLCASSLGVGQDRTEQFFGPGTRLTVL.

The chain combines TRBV3-1 with TRBJ2-2, with a possible D match to TRBD1 (6 bases). Germline CDR1 is LGHDT and CDR2 is YNNKEL (reference sequence). The CDR3 covers 16 residues. Trimming took 1 base from V and 1 from J, leaving 10 bases between them. The CDR3 loop reads CASSQARDKNTGELFF. The CDR3, as DNA: TGTGCCAGCAGCCAAGCCCGGGACAAGAACACCGGGGAGCTGTTTTTT.

The chain's CDR3 is CSATLNSLNTEAFF. For the CDR3, the DNA is TGCAGTGCAACCCTAAACAGCTTGAACACTGAAGCTTTCTTT. The chain has TRBV20-1 and TRBJ1-1; D remains ambiguous. CDR3 length: 14 amino acids. Trimming stripped 6 bases from V and 0 bases from J, with 14 bases between. CDR1 and CDR2 from the germline V gene are DFQATT and SNEGSKA (reference sequence).

As to this clonotype: With a much larger clone just one base away, this may be a read error. The chain carries TRBV4-1 and TRBJ2-1, with D possibly matching TRBD1 (5 bases). In germline, CDR1 is MGHRA, CDR2 YSYEKL. This CDR3 region has 15 residues. The CDR3 DNA is TGCGCCAGCAGCCAAGGACAGACCACGTACAAGGAGCAGTTCTTC. Translated: CASSQGQTTYKEQFF.

The sample holds a few counts of this clonotype. The rearrangement joins TRBV4-2 to TRBJ2-3; D is uncertain. This CDR3 spans 16 amino acids. Trimming took off 2 bases at V and 0 bases at J, with 12 bases between the two ends. Germline assignment: CDR1 LGHNA and CDR2 YNFKEQ. The CDR3 region has the DNA TGTGCCAGCAGCCAACCACGACAAACTAGCACAGATACGCAGTATTTT. Protein: CASSQPRQTSTDTQYF.

J is TRBJ2-7 and V is TRBV6-2 or TRBV6-3, with a possible D match to TRBD2 (6 bases). TRBJ2-5 explains the end of the DNA better; the J call may be wrong. This CDR3 has 13 residues. Germline CDR1 MNHEY, CDR2 SVGEGT. The CDR3 DNA reads as TGTGCCAGCACGCTTAGCCGGGAGGAGACCCAGTACTTC. It codes for CASTLSREETQYF.

This clonotype showed up just a few times. The J gene is TRBJ2-1, the V gene TRBV28, with D tentatively TRBD1 (5 bases). V was cut by 1 base and J by 0 bases, with 13 bases left in between. Germline V lookup: CDR1 MDHEN, CDR2 SYDVKM. CDR3 length: 17 amino acids. The CDR3 DNA sequence: TGTGCCAGCAGTTTATTGCATCAGGGTAGCTCCTACAATGAGCAGTTCTTC. It specifies CASSLLHQGSSYNEQFF.

The V gene is TRBV5-1, the J gene TRBJ2-6, with D possibly matching TRBD2 (5 bases). V lost 5 bases, J lost 0 bases, and 27 bases lay in between. CDR3 length: 21 residues. CDR1 and CDR2 from the germline V gene are SGHRS and YFSETQ. The CDR3 region has the DNA TGCGCCAGCAGTTTGCAACCTCTAACTATTCTAGCTAACTCTGGGGCCAACGTCCTGACTTTC. Residues: CASSLQPLTILANSGANVLTF. The complete variable domain, with remaining parts taken from reference TRBV5-1 and TRBJ2-6, reads KAGVTQTPRYLIKTRGQQVTLSCSPISGHRSVSWYQQTPGQGLQFLFEYFSETQRNKGNFPGRFSGRQFSNSRSEMNVSTLELGDSALYLCASSLQPLTILANSGANVLTFGAGSRLTVL.

The chain joins TRBV2 to TRBJ1-5; 7 positions match TRBD1. There are 13 residues in the CDR3. From germline, CDR1 is SNHLY and CDR2 FYNNEI. J gave up 4 bases and V 6 bases, and 3 bases lay outside the gene matches. CDR3 in DNA: TGTGCCAGCAGACAGGGGTTTAATCAGCCCCAGCATTTT. This codes for CASRQGFNQPQHF.

The chain joins TRBV20-1 to TRBJ2-5; 11 bases fit TRBD2. Germline trimming cut 0 bases from V and 11 bases from J; bases unmatched to any gene: 11. Germline assignment: CDR1 DFQATT and CDR2 SNEGSKA (reference sequence). The CDR3 length is 15 residues. The chain's CDR3 is CSARDFTSGSNEQYF. CDR3 DNA: TGCAGTGCTAGAGATTTTACTAGCGGGAGCAATGAGCAGTACTTC.

The chain recombines TRBV20-1 with TRBJ2-5, with 14 bases matching TRBD2. Germline V gene lookup returns CDR1 DFQATT and CDR2 SNEGSKA (reference sequence). V gave up 6 bases and J gave up 2 bases; unmatched junction bases: 8. The CDR3 totals 16 residues. The CDR3 reads CSASGLAGDLQETQYF. The DNA for the CDR3 is TGCAGTGCGTCGGGACTAGCGGGGGATTTGCAAGAGACCCAGTACTTC.

This clonotype has only a few counts. The rearrangement uses TRBV2 and TRBJ2-1; D unresolved. Germline lookup yields CDR1 SNHLY and CDR2 FYNNEI. The V and J ends lost 7 bases and 6 bases respectively, with 16 bases between them. The CDR3 is 14 amino acids. CDR3 DNA sequence: TGTGCCAGCAATAATAGGGTCAGTGGCAATGAGCAGTTCTTC. It yields the protein CASNNRVSGNEQFF.

V usage is TRBV27 and J usage is TRBJ2-2; TRBD1 matches at 7 bases. In germline, CDR1 is MNHEY, CDR2 SMNVEV (reference sequence). This CDR3 is built from 20 residues. V dropped 5 bases and J dropped 5; count of bases not matched to a gene: 23. The CDR3 sequence is CASSPSGQQIRRSWTGELFF. The CDR3 DNA is TGTGCCAGCAGTCCGTCGGGACAGCAAATTCGACGTTCGTGGACCGGGGAGCTGTTTTTT.

This sequence joins TRBV5-1 and TRBJ1-1, with D possibly being TRBD1 (6 bases). Per germline, CDR1 SGHRS and CDR2 YFSETQ. The V end lost 3 bases, the J end lost 0 bases, and 12 bases lay between the germline ends. CDR3 size: 15 residues. This CDR3 reads CASSSDRLMNTEAFF. CDR3 sequence (DNA): TGCGCCAGCAGCTCCGACAGGCTTATGAACACTGAAGCTTTCTTT.

The chain has TRBV6-6 and TRBJ1-1, with TRBD1 as a possible D gene (6 bases). This CDR3 comprises 14 residues. V was clipped by 0 bases and J by 4 bases, with 9 bases between them. Per the germline V gene, CDR1 is MNHNY and CDR2 is SVGAGI (reference sequence). This CDR3 is CASSYSGATTEAFF. For the CDR3, the DNA is TGTGCCAGCAGTTACTCGGGGGCTACCACTGAAGCTTTCTTT.

This rearrangement joins TRBV6-5 to TRBJ2-3; a possible D gene is TRBD2 (6 bases). V lost 2 bases and J lost 3, with 9 bases in between. The CDR3 is 14 residues long. Germline CDR1 MNHEY, CDR2 SVGAGI. This CDR3 is CASSYGAGTDTQYF. CDR3 nucleotides: TGTGCCAGCAGTTACGGCGCGGGAACAGATACGCAGTATTTT.

With respect to this clonotype: This may come from a read error, since a much larger clone is one base off. The chain has TRBV29-1 and TRBJ2-1, with 9 positions matching TRBD1. This CDR3 comprises 14 residues. The V segment lost 6 bases and the J segment 4 bases; nucleotides outside the gene matches: 7. The V gene's germline CDR1 is SQVTM and CDR2 ANQGSEA. CDR3 sequence reads: CSVATGGSYNEQFF. The CDR3 coding sequence is TGCAGCGTCGCAACAGGGGGCAGTTACAATGAGCAGTTCTTC.